The 6 T cell receptor beta chains below come from one sample, sequenced in a study of CD4 T cells in relation to SARS-CoV-2 and coronaviruses. The repertoire was sequenced with immunoSEQ multiplex PCR; TCRdb's copy has only in-frame clones and lacks some. The table has 40,000 or so clones, 70% to 90% seen once. The material sequenced was memory CD4+ T cells from PBMCs. The receptors derive from an adult with COVID-19.

V gene TRBV2 combines with J gene TRBJ2-5; D is uncertain. There are 11 residues in the CDR3. CDR1 SNHLY and CDR2 FYNNEI come from the germline V gene. V gave up 5 bases and J gave up 2 bases, with 3 bases separating them. The CDR3 reads CASSRQETQYF. DNA of the CDR3: TGTGCCAGCAGTAGACAAGAGACCCAGTACTTC.

This chain connects TRBV29-1 to TRBJ2-1; 7 positions match TRBD1. The CDR3 is made up of 12 amino acids. Germline V CDR1 and CDR2: SQVTM, ANQGSEA. The J segment lost 5 bases and the V segment lost 7 bases, leaving 5 bases of the junction unmatched. The CDR3 DNA reads as TGCAGCGCCCGGGGACAGAACAATGAGCAGTTCTTC. It specifies CSARGQNNEQFF.

This clone has a single count. This chain links TRBV24-1 with TRBJ2-2; 8 bases match TRBD2. The ends lost 7 bases at V and 4 bases at J; junction bases unmatched: 19. The length of the CDR3 is 19 residues. Per the germline V gene, CDR1 is KGHDR and CDR2 is SFDVKD. The DNA of the CDR3 is TGTGCCACCAGGTTCAGCCTAGCGGAGCGGGGGTCGAGCACCGGGGAGCTGTTTTTT. Its protein product is CATRFSLAERGSSTGELFF.

The chain recombines TRBV30 with TRBJ2-2; D uncertain. The germline gives CDR1 GTSNPN, CDR2 SVGIG (reference sequence). This CDR3 contains 13 residues. Trimming pared 4 bases from V and 6 bases from J, leaving 12 bases between. The CDR3 protein is CAWTRLGAGELFF. CDR3 in DNA: TGTGCCTGGACCCGGTTGGGCGCCGGGGAGCTGTTTTTT. The full variable domain, completed using reference TRBV30 and TRBJ2-2, is SQTIHQWPATLVQPVGSPLSLECTVEGTSNPNLYWYRQAAGRGLQLLFYSVGIGQISSEVPQNLSASRPQDRQFILSSKKLLLSDSGFYLCAWTRLGAGELFFGEGSRLTVL.

In this sample, this clone turned up a few times. The V gene is TRBV20-1, the J gene TRBJ1-5, with no clear D. This CDR3 region has 15 residues. Germline V gene lookup returns CDR1 DFQATT and CDR2 SNEGSKA (reference sequence). V lost 3 bases and J 4 bases, leaving 16 bases between the germline ends. This CDR3 is CSASRNRLLNQPQHF. Written as DNA, the CDR3 is TGCAGTGCTAGTCGGAATCGCCTCCTTAATCAGCCCCAGCATTTT.

This CDR3 is CASSPKSTDTQYF. For the CDR3, the DNA is TGTGCCAGCAGCCCAAAGAGCACAGATACGCAGTATTTT. The chain has TRBV5-4 and TRBJ2-3; no clear D. The CDR3 contains 13 residues. Germline CDR1 is SGHNT and CDR2 is YYREEE (reference sequence). With 4 bases removed from V and 0 bases from J, the gap between germline ends came to 6 bases. Together with reference TRBV5-4 and TRBJ2-3, the CDR3 gives the full variable domain: ETGVTQSPTHLIKTRGQQVTLRCSSQSGHNTVSWYQQALGQGPQFIFQYYREEENGRGNFPPRFSGLQFPNYSSELNVNALELDDSALYLCASSPKSTDTQYFGPGTRLTVL.